Below are 32 T cell receptor beta chains sequenced from a single sample in a study of blood T cells in healthy people across ages (dated by TCRdb to the mid-2010s). The library came from 5' RACE. Reads for this sample came from an Illumina HiSeq 2500. The second PCR ran for roughly 7 to 11 cycles and used a J-beta primer mix along with a sample-barcoded 5' primer. TCRdb applied fastp at Q25 and MiXCR to the public reads, then kept only in-frame beta chains. Identical CDR3 proteins give one entry, which carries the most common genes and DNA. A total of about 1,500,000 distinct CDR3 sequences appear in this sample, around two fifths of them only once. The ten largest clonotypes hold under 8% of the sample. Material: blood. Every receptor here comes from a woman younger than 35 in good health.

A few counts support this clonotype. The V gene is TRBV4-1, the J gene TRBJ1-2, with 11 bases that match TRBD1. Germline V gene lookup returns CDR1 MGHRA and CDR2 YSYEKL. J lost 7 bases, V lost 1 base, and 8 bases had no gene match. This CDR3 has 16 amino acids. The CDR3 coding sequence is TGCGCCAGCAGCCAAGCTTGGACAGGGGGCGAGCGTGGCTACACCTTC. Protein sequence: CASSQAWTGGERGYTF.

This clonotype was counted many times. J is TRBJ2-2 and V is TRBV7-6; 8 bases are shared with TRBD2. The CDR3 has 15 residues. From germline, CDR1 is SGHVS and CDR2 FNYEAQ. V lost 3 bases and J lost 6; bases outside the gene matches: 6. CDR3 region: CASSLGLDYAGELFF. In DNA form, the CDR3 reads TGTGCCAGCAGCTTGGGACTAGACTATGCCGGGGAGCTGTTTTTT. The full variable domain, rest sourced from reference TRBV7-6 and TRBJ2-2, is GAGVSQSPRYKVTKRGQDVALRCDPISGHVSLYWYRQALGQGPEFLTYFNYEAQQDKSGLPNDRFSAERPEGSISTLTIQRTEQRDSAMYRCASSLGLDYAGELFFGEGSRLTVL.

In this sample, this clonotype turned up a few times. This sequence joins TRBV7-2 and TRBJ2-3; 7 bases are shared with TRBD2. There are 15 residues in the CDR3. With V trimmed by 5 bases and J by 4 bases, 9 bases remained unmatched. Per the germline V gene, CDR1 is SGHTA and CDR2 is FQGNSA. As DNA, the CDR3 is TGTGCCAGCAGCCCCCGTCGGGGGGTGGCAGATACGCAGTATTTT. As protein: CASSPRRGVADTQYF. The full variable domain, rest sourced from reference TRBV7-2 and TRBJ2-3, is GAGVSQSPSNKVTEKGKDVELRCDPISGHTALYWYRQSLGQGLEFLIYFQGNSAPDKSGLPSDRFSAERTGGSVSTLTIQRTQQEDSAVYLCASSPRRGVADTQYFGPGTRLTVL.

V and J are TRBV19 and TRBJ2-1; the match to TRBD2 covers 9 bases. Per germline, CDR1 LNHDA and CDR2 SQIVND (reference sequence). Trimming cost V 1 base and J 9 bases; bases outside gene matches: 7. This CDR3 is 15 amino acids long. As DNA, the CDR3 is TGTGCCAGTAGTATAGGACTAGCGGTGCGAGGTGAGCAGTTCTTC. This encodes CASSIGLAVRGEQFF. Full variable domain (rest looked up from reference TRBV19 and TRBJ2-1): DGGITQSPKYLFRKEGQNVTLSCEQNLNHDAMYWYRQDPGQGLRLIYYSQIVNDFQKGDIAEGYSVSREKKESFPLTVTSAQKNPTAFYLCASSIGLAVRGEQFFGPGTRLTVL.

This clonotype has a handful of counts. The chain carries TRBV6-6 and TRBJ1-2; D remains unclear. The CDR3 has 16 residues. CDR1 is MNHNY and CDR2 is SVGAGI in the germline V gene (reference sequence). Trimming left V 0 bases short and J 3 bases short, with 14 bases between. The CDR3 DNA follows: TGTGCCAGCAGTTACTCGAATGAGGGTGCGGACTATGGCTACACCTTC. Protein: CASSYSNEGADYGYTF.

Of note for this clonotype: Germline and junction disagree at one end, which may indicate a read error. The rearrangement uses TRBV5-1 and TRBJ2-1; 10 nucleotides agree with TRBD2. This CDR3 is 15 amino acids long. Germline lookup yields CDR1 SGHRS and CDR2 YFSETQ. For the CDR3, the DNA is TGCGCCAGCAGCCTAGCGGGGGACTCCTACAATGGGCAGTTCTTC. This translates into CASSLAGDSYNGQFF.

J is TRBJ2-7 and V is TRBV7-9; TRBD2 agrees at 10 bases. From germline, CDR1 is SEHNR and CDR2 FQNEAQ (reference sequence). This CDR3 has 15 amino acids. The J segment lost 2 bases and the V segment lost 3 bases, leaving 4 bases of the junction unmatched. CDR3 bases: TGTGCCAGCAGCTTCGTAAGCGGGAGGGCCTACGAGCAGTACTTC. Residues: CASSFVSGRAYEQYF.

This clonotype has only a few counts. The chain combines TRBV29-1 with TRBJ2-1; 8 positions agree with TRBD2. CDR1 SQVTM and CDR2 ANQGSEA come from the germline V gene. The CDR3 runs to 16 residues. V gave up 0 bases and J gave up 8 bases; unmatched junction bases: 12. The CDR3 protein is CSVEDREAGAGDEQFF. Written as DNA, the CDR3 is TGCAGCGTTGAAGATCGGGAAGCGGGAGCGGGGGATGAGCAGTTCTTC.

This clonotype was counted only a few times. CDR3 DNA sequence: TGTGCCAGCAGTTTACTGGGTATGGATCAGCCCCAGCATTTT. It is translated as CASSLLGMDQPQHF. The chain joins TRBV12-3 or TRBV12-4 to TRBJ1-5; no firm D call. There are 14 residues in the CDR3. V lost 2 bases and J lost 5, with 10 bases in between.

The chain links TRBV5-4 to TRBJ2-7; tentative D call: TRBD2 (7 bases). Trimming left V 0 bases short and J 2 bases short, with 9 bases between. This CDR3 has 14 amino acids. Germline CDR1 reads SGHNT; CDR2 reads YYREEE (reference sequence). The chain's CDR3 is CASSLEGGAYEQYF. In DNA form, the CDR3 reads TGTGCCAGCAGCTTGGAGGGGGGGGCCTACGAGCAGTACTTC.

This chain joins TRBV27 and TRBJ2-5; 7 bases are shared with TRBD2. V was clipped by 6 bases and J by 2 bases; unmatched bases: 12. This CDR3 region has 16 residues. Germline CDR1 is MNHEY and CDR2 is SMNVEV (reference sequence). CDR3 coding DNA: TGTGCCAGCAGACCTAAGCGGGATTACTTACAAGAGACCCAGTACTTC. Translating gives CASRPKRDYLQETQYF.

This clonotype came up a few times. The chain recombines TRBV4-1 with TRBJ1-4; D is ambiguous. Trimming cost V 1 base and J 6 bases, with 15 bases left between them. This CDR3 contains 16 residues. In germline, CDR1 is MGHRA, CDR2 YSYEKL. The DNA of the CDR3 is TGCGCCAGCAGCCAAGTGTTCCCGGGAGAGGATGAAAAACTGTTTTTT. Protein: CASSQVFPGEDEKLFF.

The CDR3 loop reads CASSEVGHSYNEQFF. The CDR3 bases are TGTGCCAGCAGTGAAGTGGGCCACTCCTACAATGAGCAGTTCTTC. The chain joins TRBV25-1 to TRBJ2-1; no clear D gene. Trimming cost V 2 bases and J 0 bases, with 8 bases left between them. The CDR3 has 15 amino acids. Germline V gene data show CDR1 as MGHDK and CDR2 as SYGVNS.

The chain uses TRBV20-1 and TRBJ2-3; D gene unclear. This CDR3 has 15 amino acids. V lost 3 bases, J lost 0 bases, and 13 bases lay in between. CDR1 DFQATT and CDR2 SNEGSKA come from the germline V gene (reference sequence). The CDR3 DNA follows: TGCAGTGCTAGTGATCTGGTGGTTAGCACAGATACGCAGTATTTT. It yields the protein CSASDLVVSTDTQYF.

V is TRBV5-4 and J is TRBJ2-3, with 11 bases matching TRBD1. This CDR3 has 13 residues. J was trimmed by 5 bases and V by 7 bases; bases with no gene match: 3. CDR1 is SGHNT and CDR2 is YYREEE in the germline V gene (reference sequence). CDR3 sequence (DNA): TGTGCCAGCTTGGACAGGGGGCTAGATACGCAGTATTTT. It encodes CASLDRGLDTQYF.

This clonotype has just one count. The chain joins TRBV4-1 to TRBJ2-3; 9 nucleotides line up with TRBD1. Germline CDR1 reads MGHRA; CDR2 reads YSYEKL. The CDR3 contains 17 residues. Germline trimming cut 4 bases from V and 1 base from J; bases unmatched to any gene: 9. In nucleotides, the CDR3 is TGCGCCAGCAGCCGGGGAGCCGGGACAGGGCGCACAGATACGCAGTATTTT. It yields the protein CASSRGAGTGRTDTQYF.

This clonotype was found once. V usage is TRBV20-1 and J usage is TRBJ1-5; D uncertain. Trimming shortened V by 3 bases and J by 7 bases, and 19 bases separated the two germline ends. In germline, CDR1 is DFQATT, CDR2 SNEGSKA (reference sequence). CDR3 length: 15 amino acids. The CDR3 region is CSASAPVGLGQPQHF. CDR3 DNA: TGCAGTGCTAGCGCCCCGGTCGGTCTGGGACAGCCCCAGCATTTT.

This rearrangement joins TRBV7-9 to TRBJ2-5; TRBD2 matches at 12 bases. Germline trimming cut 3 bases from V and 4 bases from J; bases unmatched to any gene: 6. Per germline, CDR1 SEHNR and CDR2 FQNEAQ (reference sequence). This CDR3 is 16 amino acids long. CDR3 DNA: TGTGCCAGCAGCTTGGCGGGACTAGCGGGCGGAGAGACCCAGTACTTC. This codes for CASSLAGLAGGETQYF.

The chain carries TRBV7-3 and TRBJ2-2; unclear D gene. V was trimmed by 2 bases and J by 5 bases, leaving 18 bases between them. The CDR3 consists of 17 residues. Germline-derived CDR1 and CDR2 are SGHTA and FQGTGA. CDR3 in DNA: TGTGCCAGCAGCTTATCTGGTTTTGCCGCCGTTACCGGGGAGCTGTTTTTT. Its protein is CASSLSGFAAVTGELFF.

The chain is built from TRBV29-1 and TRBJ1-1, with D maybe TRBD1 (5 bases). CDR3 size: 14 residues. With 6 bases removed from V and 1 base from J, the gap between germline ends came to 15 bases. Germline loops: CDR1 SQVTM, CDR2 ANQGSEA. CDR3 sequence (DNA): TGCAGCGTCGATGTAACAGGACCGAACACTGAAGCTTTCTTT. Amino acid sequence: CSVDVTGPNTEAFF.

This chain connects TRBV5-1 to TRBJ1-4; a possible D gene is TRBD1 (5 bases). Germline lookup yields CDR1 SGHRS and CDR2 YFSETQ. Trimming removed 3 bases at V and 3 bases at J, with 9 bases between. CDR3 length: 14 amino acids. CDR3 residues: CASSSGTPNEKLFF. The CDR3 nucleotides are TGCGCCAGCAGCTCTGGGACTCCTAATGAAAAACTGTTTTTT.

V gene TRBV4-1 combines with J gene TRBJ2-1; the match to TRBD1 covers 10 bases. The CDR3 is 14 residues long. V was clipped by 3 bases and J by 6 bases; unmatched bases: 2. Germline V gene data show CDR1 as MGHRA and CDR2 as YSYEKL. CDR3 in amino acids: CASSQGQGSNEQFF. The CDR3 DNA reads as TGCGCCAGCAGCCAGGGACAGGGGAGCAATGAGCAGTTCTTC.

This chain links TRBV10-3 with TRBJ2-3; 13 positions match TRBD2. Per the germline V gene, CDR1 is ENHRY and CDR2 is SYGVKD. This CDR3 has 16 amino acids. J gave up 3 bases and V 4 bases, and 4 bases lay outside the gene matches. This CDR3 is CAISVGLAGETDTQYF. CDR3 coding DNA: TGTGCCATCAGTGTTGGACTAGCGGGAGAAACAGATACGCAGTATTTT.

This chain uses TRBV6-6 with TRBJ1-2, with D maybe TRBD1 (5 bases). CDR1 and CDR2 (germline): MNHNY, SVGAGI (reference sequence). CDR3 length: 12 amino acids. V lost 7 bases to trimming and J lost 5 bases, with 11 bases between them. The CDR3 is CASTLWGYGYTF. As DNA, the CDR3 is TGTGCCAGCACACTCTGGGGGTATGGCTACACCTTC.

The chain combines TRBV20-1 with TRBJ2-3, with TRBD2 matching over 7 bases. V was clipped by 1 base and J by 2 bases; unmatched bases: 12. The CDR3 extends over 17 amino acids. Germline CDR1 reads DFQATT; CDR2 reads SNEGSKA (reference sequence). The CDR3 here is CSARVSPASGFTDTQYF. CDR3 bases: TGCAGTGCTAGAGTTTCCCCGGCTAGCGGATTCACAGATACGCAGTATTTT.

This clonotype has only a few counts. The chain recombines TRBV13 with TRBJ2-1; 7 positions agree with TRBD1. This CDR3 has 11 amino acids. Trimming took 4 bases from V and 10 from J; bases not matched to a gene: 1. Germline V gene lookup returns CDR1 PRHDT and CDR2 FYEKMQ (reference sequence). The CDR3 region is CASSSGQEQFF. For the CDR3, the DNA is TGTGCCAGCAGCTCGGGACAGGAGCAGTTCTTC. Based on the CDR3 plus reference TRBV13 and TRBJ2-1, the full variable domain is AAGVIQSPRHLIKEKRETATLKCYPIPRHDTVYWYQQGPGQDPQFLISFYEKMQSDKGSIPDRFSAQQFSDYHSELNMSSLELGDSALYFCASSSGQEQFFGPGTRLTVL.

This clonotype was observed a few times. The chain combines TRBV27 with TRBJ2-7; TRBD2 matches 13 bases. This CDR3 has 16 amino acids. V lost 4 bases and J lost 0; bases outside the gene matches: 3. The germline gives CDR1 MNHEY, CDR2 SMNVEV (reference sequence). The CDR3 loop reads CASSSRTSGSSYEQYF. The DNA of the CDR3 is TGTGCCAGCAGTTCCCGGACTAGCGGGAGCTCCTACGAGCAGTACTTC.

Only a few counts were recorded for this clonotype. This rearrangement joins TRBV5-1 to TRBJ1-1, with 8 positions matching TRBD1. In germline, CDR1 is SGHRS, CDR2 YFSETQ. With 4 bases clipped from V and 3 bases from J, the junction kept 8 bases outside the gene matches. This CDR3 region has 15 residues. The CDR3 coding sequence is TGCGCCAGCAGCAAGACAGGGGTTGGGGACACTGAAGCTTTCTTT. Its translation is CASSKTGVGDTEAFF. Based on the CDR3 plus reference TRBV5-1 and TRBJ1-1, the full variable domain is KAGVTQTPRYLIKTRGQQVTLSCSPISGHRSVSWYQQTPGQGLQFLFEYFSETQRNKGNFPGRFSGRQFSNSRSEMNVSTLELGDSALYLCASSKTGVGDTEAFFGQGTRLTVV.

A few counts support this clonotype. The V call is TRBV5-1, the J call TRBJ2-7, with D tentatively TRBD1 or TRBD2 (5 bases each). V was clipped by 2 bases and J by 3 bases, with 12 bases between them. The CDR3 consists of 14 residues. CDR1 and CDR2 (germline): SGHRS, YFSETQ. CDR3 DNA sequence: TGCGCCAGCAGCTTCGGGGCGATGAACTACGAGCAGTACTTC. Amino acid sequence: CASSFGAMNYEQYF.

The CDR3: CASSEPQRLVSYNSPLHF. The CDR3 bases are TGTGCCAGCAGTGAACCCCAGAGGCTAGTCTCCTATAATTCACCCCTCCACTTT. The rearrangement links TRBV2 to TRBJ1-6; D not resolved. This CDR3 has 18 amino acids. Trimming removed 2 bases from V and 0 bases from J, with 14 bases in between. Looked up from germline, CDR1 is SNHLY and CDR2 is FYNNEI.

This clonotype has more than one count but fewer than ten. This chain connects TRBV20-1 to TRBJ2-2; TRBD2 might be the D (6 bases). Per the germline V gene, CDR1 is DFQATT and CDR2 is SNEGSKA (reference sequence). The V end lost 2 bases, the J end lost 2 bases, and 18 bases lay between the germline ends. This CDR3 contains 17 residues. The CDR3 sequence: CSARPTRTKLNTGELFF. The CDR3 region has the DNA TGCAGTGCTAGACCAACTAGGACTAAGTTAAACACCGGGGAGCTGTTTTTT.

This clonotype has just a few counts. The chain recombines TRBV6-5 with TRBJ2-5; D is undetermined. With the DNA end fitting TRBJ2-7 better, the J assignment may be wrong. Per germline, CDR1 MNHEY and CDR2 SVGAGI. This CDR3 has 17 residues. CDR3 protein: CASSYSTSPAKAYEQYF. DNA for the CDR3: TGTGCCAGCAGTTACTCGACCTCCCCAGCGAAAGCATACGAGCAGTACTTC.